What follows describes a single T cell receptor (beta chain). Its antigen is not known. TCRdb's copy holds only in-frame clones and misses some; the assay was immunoSEQ multiplex PCR. The sample includes 130,000 to 150,000 clones, just under 90% of them seen just once. The record originates from a study of cytomegalovirus exposure and HLA in healthy donors. General study points: Cytomegalovirus-associated status was assigned to 150 to 200 TCR beta chains.

What was sequenced was PBMCs. The receptor's source is a woman in her 30s in good health and CMV-seropositive.

CDR3 nucleotides: TGTGCCAGCAGTCCCATCCGGGACGGGGGCTACGAGCAGTACTTC. Translated, it gives CASSPIRDGGYEQYF. The rearrangement joins TRBV28 to TRBJ2-7; tentatively, D is TRBD2 (6 bases). The CDR3 runs to 15 residues. V was shortened by 5 bases and J by 3 bases, with 17 bases between the two germline ends. CDR1 MDHEN and CDR2 SYDVKM come from the germline V gene.